Listed here are 29 T cell receptor beta chains from one sample, sequenced in a study of blood T cell repertoires in COVID-19. Using immunoSEQ multiplex PCR, the repertoire was profiled, and TCRdb retains in-frame clones only, with some absent. The sample lists roughly 390,000 clones; about 90% were seen once. Sequencing input: peripheral blood. The receptors stem from a woman in her 30s with COVID-19, enrolled during active disease.

The chain combines TRBV6-5 with TRBJ1-6, with TRBD1 identical over 7 bases. This CDR3 comprises 13 residues. In germline, CDR1 is MNHEY, CDR2 SVGAGI. With 9 bases clipped from V and 5 bases from J, the junction kept 4 bases outside the gene matches. The CDR3 here is CASRTGDNSPLHF. The CDR3 coding sequence is TGTGCCAGTAGAACAGGGGATAATTCACCCCTCCACTTT.

About this clone: The sample carries other DNA sequences with the same CDR3. This rearrangement joins TRBV9 to TRBJ2-1; 12 nucleotides agree with TRBD2. The CDR3 has 16 amino acids. V lost 0 bases to trimming and J lost 5 bases; unmatched junction nucleotides: 3. Germline CDR1 SGDLS, CDR2 YYNGEE. CDR3 protein: CASSVGLAGVDNEQFF. CDR3 coding DNA: TGTGCCAGCAGCGTAGGACTAGCGGGAGTAGACAATGAGCAGTTCTTC.

The chain couples TRBV9 to TRBJ2-5; tentatively, D is TRBD2 (7 bases). The CDR3 totals 15 residues. Deletions cut 4 bases from V and 2 bases from J, with 15 bases between. The V gene's germline CDR1 is SGDLS and CDR2 YYNGEE. This CDR3 reads CASSTTGREQETQYF. In DNA form, the CDR3 reads TGTGCCAGCAGCACCACAGGGCGGGAGCAAGAGACCCAGTACTTC.

The chain carries TRBV2 and TRBJ2-1; 10 positions match TRBD1. After removal of 6 bases from V and 1 base from J, the junction contained 3 bases not matched to a gene. CDR3 size: 15 residues. The V gene's germline CDR1 is SNHLY and CDR2 FYNNEI. This chain's CDR3 is CASRMDRGSYNEQFF. CDR3 nucleotides: TGTGCCAGCAGGATGGACAGGGGGTCCTACAATGAGCAGTTCTTC. The complete variable domain, with remaining parts taken from reference TRBV2 and TRBJ2-1, reads EPEVTQTPSHQVTQMGQEVILRCVPISNHLYFYWYRQILGQKVEFLVSFYNNEISEKSEIFDDQFSVERPDGSNFTLKIRSTKLEDSAMYFCASRMDRGSYNEQFFGPGTRLTVL.

This chain connects TRBV10-3 to TRBJ2-2; TRBD1 matches at 10 bases. The germline gives CDR1 ENHRY, CDR2 SYGVKD. The V and J ends lost 8 bases and 7 bases, in that order; junction bases with no gene match: 7. CDR3 size: 14 residues. The CDR3 DNA reads TGTGCCATCGGACGGACAGGGGGTATCGGGGAGCTGTTTTTT. Protein product: CAIGRTGGIGELFF.

The chain is built from TRBV6-5 and TRBJ2-7; D not certain. There are 13 residues in the CDR3. Trimming left V 2 bases short and J 3 bases short, with 8 bases between. Germline lookup yields CDR1 MNHEY and CDR2 SVGAGI. CDR3 in amino acids: CASSYPGRYEQYF. CDR3 nucleotide sequence: TGTGCCAGCAGTTACCCTGGGCGCTACGAGCAGTACTTC.

The chain links TRBV19 to TRBJ2-5; 13 nucleotides align to TRBD2. Germline V gives CDR1 LNHDA, CDR2 SQIVND (reference sequence). The CDR3 runs to 17 residues. J gave up 4 bases and V 3 bases, and 8 bases lay outside the gene matches. CDR3 DNA sequence: TGTGCCAGTAGTATGAAACTAGCGGGAGGGGTTGGAGAGACCCAGTACTTC. The encoded protein is CASSMKLAGGVGETQYF.

The chain has TRBV9 and TRBJ2-5; 8 nucleotides align to TRBD2. Losses at the gene ends were 4 bases for V and 5 bases for J; bases not matched to a gene: 10. Germline values: CDR1 SGDLS, CDR2 YYNGEE. The CDR3 contains 15 residues. The CDR3 is CASSLGLGGSETQYF. In nucleotides, the CDR3 is TGTGCCAGCAGCCTGGGACTAGGTGGAAGTGAGACCCAGTACTTC. The variable domain in full, completed from reference TRBV9 and TRBJ2-5, reads DSGVTQTPKHLITATGQRVTLRCSPRSGDLSVYWYQQSLDQGLQFLIQYYNGEERAKGNILERFSAQQFPDLHSELNLSSLELGDSALYFCASSLGLGGSETQYFGPGTRLLVL.

This clone came up once. This chain connects TRBV15 to TRBJ1-3; no clear D gene. Trimming left V 4 bases short and J 3 bases short, with 10 bases between. Germline assignment: CDR1 LNHNV and CDR2 YYDKDF (reference sequence). This CDR3 has 14 residues. CDR3 sequence (DNA): TGTGCCACCAGCATGACGGCGGATGGAAACACCATATATTTT. This sequence encodes CATSMTADGNTIYF.

V is TRBV6-6 and J is TRBJ2-7; 12 bases fit TRBD2. The CDR3 is 15 amino acids. Germline V gene sequence: CDR1 MNHNY, CDR2 SVGAGI (reference sequence). V was clipped by 6 bases and J by 6 bases; unmatched bases: 9. The CDR3 DNA reads as TGTGCCAGCAGGCACCTAGCGGGAGGGCAGGGCGAGCAGTACTTC. This translates into CASRHLAGGQGEQYF.

The CDR3 loop reads CASSLARGPGELFF. Written as DNA, the CDR3 is TGTGCCAGCAGCTTAGCCAGGGGCCCCGGGGAGCTGTTTTTT. This chain links TRBV11-2 with TRBJ2-2, with D perhaps matching TRBD1 (6 bases). CDR1 and CDR2 (germline): SGHAT, FQNNGV. Trimming left V 1 base short and J 6 bases short, with 9 bases between. CDR3 length: 14 amino acids.

The chain has TRBV9 and TRBJ2-2, with 12 bases that match TRBD1. CDR3 length equals 17 residues. V trimming: 2 bases; J trimming: 4 bases; junction bases outside the gene matches: 6. CDR1 and CDR2 from the germline V gene are SGDLS and YYNGEE. CDR3 in DNA: TGTGCCAGCAGCGTGGGAGGGACAGGGGGCATCACCGGGGAGCTGTTTTTT. Its protein is CASSVGGTGGITGELFF.

This chain connects TRBV28 to TRBJ2-7, with 9 nucleotides matching TRBD2. Germline CDR1 is MDHEN and CDR2 is SYDVKM. J was trimmed by 0 bases and V by 3 bases; bases with no gene match: 3. The CDR3 loop spans 15 amino acids. Written as DNA, the CDR3 is TGTGCCAGCAGTTTCTTTAGCGGGAGCTCCTACGAGCAGTACTTC. Protein product: CASSFFSGSSYEQYF.

This sequence joins TRBV5-5 and TRBJ1-1; D uncertain. The V gene's germline CDR1 is SGHKS and CDR2 YYEKEE (reference sequence). Trimming removed 0 bases from V and 7 bases from J, with 7 bases in between. The CDR3 runs to 12 residues. The CDR3 spells CASSLAEDEAFF. CDR3 nucleotides: TGTGCCAGCAGCTTGGCAGAGGATGAAGCTTTCTTT.

The rearrangement links TRBV2 to TRBJ1-5, with 7 bases lining up with TRBD1. CDR1 and CDR2 from the germline V gene are SNHLY and FYNNEI. The junction had 9 bases not matched to a gene; V was cut back by 10 bases and J by 6 bases. This CDR3 contains 13 residues. CDR3 coding DNA: TGTGCCATCACGGGAGGGGGCGGTCAGCCCCAGCATTTT. Translated: CAITGGGGQPQHF.

The CDR3 DNA sequence: TGCGCCAGCAGCCCCCTAGGACTAGCCGGGGAGCTGTTTTTT. As protein: CASSPLGLAGELFF. This rearrangement joins TRBV4-1 to TRBJ2-2, with TRBD2 matching 7 bases. With V trimmed by 4 bases and J by 6 bases, 5 bases remained unmatched. Per the germline V gene, CDR1 is MGHRA and CDR2 is YSYEKL. This CDR3 contains 14 residues.

This sequence joins TRBV19 and TRBJ2-3; 9 nucleotides agree with TRBD2. Trimming removed 9 bases from V and 4 bases from J; junction bases left unmatched: 11. Germline V gene lookup returns CDR1 LNHDA and CDR2 SQIVND (reference sequence). The CDR3 sequence is 15 residues long. The CDR3 region is CASSPGAGGPDTQYF. The CDR3 DNA is TGTGCCAGCTCCCCAGGGGCGGGAGGGCCAGATACGCAGTATTTT. Complete variable domain (other parts from reference TRBV19 and TRBJ2-3): DGGITQSPKYLFRKEGQNVTLSCEQNLNHDAMYWYRQDPGQGLRLIYYSQIVNDFQKGDIAEGYSVSREKKESFPLTVTSAQKNPTAFYLCASSPGAGGPDTQYFGPGTRLTVL.

The chain couples TRBV6-5 to TRBJ1-2, with TRBD1 matching 8 bases. CDR3 size: 13 residues. Germline assignment: CDR1 MNHEY and CDR2 SVGAGI. V gave up 5 bases and J gave up 8 bases; unmatched junction bases: 7. In DNA, the CDR3 is TGTGCCAGCAGTAAGGACAGGGTCCGCGGCTACACCTTC. This translates into CASSKDRVRGYTF.

J is TRBJ1-1 and V is TRBV6-1; D remains ambiguous. The CDR3 is made up of 15 amino acids. Trimming shortened V by 1 base and J by 0 bases, and 9 bases separated the two germline ends. The V gene's germline CDR1 is MNHNS and CDR2 SASEGT. The CDR3 sequence: CASSEDGRMNTEAFF. The CDR3 DNA follows: TGTGCCAGCAGTGAAGACGGGAGAATGAACACTGAAGCTTTCTTT.

This clone showed up just a few times. The rearrangement uses TRBV2 and TRBJ1-1; D might be TRBD1 (5 bases). Germline V gene lookup returns CDR1 SNHLY and CDR2 FYNNEI. The germline V and J ends were trimmed by 4 bases and 4 bases, with 10 bases remaining between them. The CDR3 sequence is 13 residues long. CDR3 protein: CASSAEGPTEAFF. The DNA of the CDR3 is TGTGCCAGCAGTGCGGAGGGGCCCACTGAAGCTTTCTTT.

The genes are TRBV11-3 and TRBJ2-2, with 8 bases fitting TRBD2. The CDR3 totals 15 residues. The junction had 8 bases not matched to a gene; V was cut back by 5 bases and J by 6 bases. Per the germline V gene, CDR1 is SGHNT and CDR2 is YENEEA. This CDR3 is CASSHAGGVAGELFF. For the CDR3, the DNA is TGTGCCAGCAGCCACGCCGGGGGGGTGGCCGGGGAGCTGTTTTTT.

The chain joins TRBV4-3 to TRBJ1-2, with a weak D call TRBD1 (5 bases). Trimming took off 0 bases at V and 8 bases at J, with 13 bases between the two ends. This CDR3 has 14 amino acids. Germline CDR1 is LGHNA and CDR2 is YSLEER. The CDR3 DNA follows: TGCGCCAGCAGCCAAGATCCCAGGGAAGGGGGCTACACCTTC. Its translation is CASSQDPREGGYTF.

This clone has only a few counts. Sequence at one end of the junction differs from germline and may be a read error. The V call is TRBV7-7, the J call TRBJ1-3; 9 nucleotides agree with TRBD1. Germline V CDR1 and CDR2: SSHAT, FNYEAQ (reference sequence). The CDR3 sequence is 14 residues long. For the CDR3, the DNA is TGTGCTAGCAGCTTAGCGCGACAGGGGGACACCATATATTTT. Protein product: CASSLARQGDTIYF.

This clone occurred a few times. The chain uses TRBV16 and TRBJ2-1; 8 bases fit TRBD1. The CDR3 spans 14 residues. Germline V gene data show CDR1 as KGHSY and CDR2 as FQNENV. Trimming took 5 bases from V and 2 from J; bases not matched to a gene: 2. The CDR3 sequence: CASSGTGPYNEQFF. DNA of the CDR3: TGTGCCAGCAGCGGGACAGGTCCCTACAATGAGCAGTTCTTC.

This chain joins TRBV11-2 and TRBJ2-3, with 7 positions matching TRBD1. Germline V gene data show CDR1 as SGHAT and CDR2 as FQNNGV. The CDR3 has 14 residues. With 5 bases clipped from V and 4 bases from J, the junction kept 6 bases outside the gene matches. The CDR3 bases are TGTGCCAGCAGCCCCCGACAGGGAGCAGATACGCAGTATTTT. Translating gives CASSPRQGADTQYF.

The V gene is TRBV19, the J gene TRBJ2-2; 9 bases are a match to TRBD2. The J segment lost 4 bases and the V segment lost 3 bases, leaving 3 bases of the junction unmatched. The CDR3 length is 15 residues. Germline V gene sequence: CDR1 LNHDA, CDR2 SQIVND (reference sequence). The CDR3 nucleotides read TGTGCCAGTAGTATTGCGGGAGGGACCACCGGGGAGCTGTTTTTT. Translated: CASSIAGGTTGELFF.

The rearrangement uses TRBV5-5 and TRBJ1-1; D might be TRBD1 (5 bases). Per the germline V gene, CDR1 is SGHKS and CDR2 is YYEKEE (reference sequence). The ends were cut back, 4 bases at V and 4 bases at J, with 20 bases in the middle. The CDR3 is 16 amino acids. The CDR3 nucleotides read TGTGCCAGCAGCCCACAGGAAGGCAGGGTGGGCACTGAAGCTTTCTTT. As protein: CASSPQEGRVGTEAFF.

The V and J genes are TRBV30 and TRBJ1-4; tentative D call: TRBD1 (6 bases). This CDR3 region has 14 residues. Germline assignment: CDR1 GTSNPN and CDR2 SVGIG (reference sequence). V was clipped by 1 base and J by 8 bases, with 14 bases between them. The CDR3 is CAWSAWGGGEKLFF. DNA for the CDR3: TGTGCCTGGAGTGCCTGGGGAGGGGGGGAAAAACTGTTTTTT. The entire variable domain, with the rest obtained from reference TRBV30 and TRBJ1-4, is as follows: SQTIHQWPATLVQPVGSPLSLECTVEGTSNPNLYWYRQAAGRGLQLLFYSVGIGQISSEVPQNLSASRPQDRQFILSSKKLLLSDSGFYLCAWSAWGGGEKLFFGSGTQLSVL.

This clone was seen only once. This chain links TRBV19 with TRBJ2-7; D gene uncertain. The CDR3 covers 13 residues. Trimming removed 2 bases from V and 3 bases from J, with 8 bases in between. Per germline, CDR1 LNHDA and CDR2 SQIVND (reference sequence). The CDR3 DNA sequence: TGTGCCAGTAGTATAAACAACGTCTACGAGCAGTACTTC. Residues: CASSINNVYEQYF.